This T cell receptor beta chain was recovered during a study of T cells in Graves' hyperthyroidism and ophthalmopathy. Study-level points and caveats: Among clonotypes expanded in thyroid above 0.001, most were also found in blood. Using 13 V-J features, a model discriminated ophthalmopathy from stable hyperthyroidism.

This clonotype was counted many times. Its cognate antigen is unknown. Stability of Graves' hyperthyroidism was defined as absent ophthalmopathy progression within 18 months. The TCR beta CDR3 regions underwent amplification using RNA transcripts as the source. An initial round of RT-PCR targeting the TCR CDR3 relied on the HTBI primer set. TCRdb ran MiXCR on the multiplex PCR reads and lists one entry per CDR3 protein. This table has 380,000 or so distinct CDR3 sequences, around 14% appearing once. The sequence derives from a woman aged 25 to 45 with Graves' hyperthyroidism. The sequenced sample consisted of blood.

CDR3 nucleotides: TGTGCCAGTATCCGGGACTCTGGAAACACCATATATTTT. Translating gives CASIRDSGNTIYF. The chain has TRBV2 and TRBJ1-3, with D hard to call. CDR3 length: 13 residues. Germline-derived CDR1 and CDR2 are SNHLY and FYNNEI. Trimming shortened V by 9 bases and J by 0 bases, and 9 bases separated the two germline ends. Full variable domain (outside the CDR3, taken from reference TRBV2 and TRBJ1-3): EPEVTQTPSHQVTQMGQEVILRCVPISNHLYFYWYRQILGQKVEFLVSFYNNEISEKSEIFDDQFSVERPDGSNFTLKIRSTKLEDSAMYFCASIRDSGNTIYFGEGSWLTVV.